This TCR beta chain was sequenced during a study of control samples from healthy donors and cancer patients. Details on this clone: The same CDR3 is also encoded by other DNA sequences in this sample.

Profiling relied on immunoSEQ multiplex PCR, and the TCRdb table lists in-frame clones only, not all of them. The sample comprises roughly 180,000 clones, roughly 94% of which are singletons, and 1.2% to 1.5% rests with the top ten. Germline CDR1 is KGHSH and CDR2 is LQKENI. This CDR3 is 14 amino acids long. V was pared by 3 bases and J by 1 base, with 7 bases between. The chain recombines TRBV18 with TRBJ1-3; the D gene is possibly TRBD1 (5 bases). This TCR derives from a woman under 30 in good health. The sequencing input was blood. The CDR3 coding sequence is TGTGCCAGCTCACCGCAGGGATCTGGAAACACCATATATTTT. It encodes CASSPQGSGNTIYF.